These T cell receptor beta chains were read from a single sample in a study of cytomegalovirus exposure and HLA in healthy donors. This table comes from immunoSEQ multiplex PCR, and its TCRdb copy is limited to in-frame clones, with some not included. Here the sample spans about 200,000 clones, roughly 84% being singletons. The sample comprised PBMCs. Source of these receptors: a girl aged 5 to 17 in good health and CMV-seronegative. The CDR3 runs from the conserved cysteine through the conserved F or W. D genes are given only for firm matches. Clone size is given for some rows only: seen once, a few or many times, or a class if the clone is expanded.

v_gene,abundance,d_gene,j_gene,CDR3nt,CDR3aa
TRBV5-1,NA,TRBD1,TRBJ2-7,TGCGCCAGCAGCCGACAGGGATCCTACGAGCAGTACTTC,CASSRQGSYEQYF
TRBV5-1,NA,NA,TRBJ2-1,TGCGCCAGCAGCTTTTTCGGCTCCTACAATGAGCAGTTCTTC,CASSFFGSYNEQFF
TRBV7-2,NA,TRBD1,TRBJ2-1,TGTGCCAGCATCTCGGCCCGGGCAGGGGGCTGGAATGAGCAGTTCTTC,CASISARAGGWNEQFF
TRBV19,NA,NA,TRBJ1-1,TGTGCCAGTAGTATCCGGACTTCAAACACTGAAGCTTTCTTT,CASSIRTSNTEAFF
TRBV11-2,NA,TRBD2,TRBJ2-7,TGTGCCAGCCAAACCCAGTCCCTAGCGGGGGCCGGCAAGCAGTACTTC,CASQTQSLAGAGKQYF
TRBV15,NA,TRBD1,TRBJ2-1,TGTGCCACCAGCATTAGAACCGGGACAGGGCCATACAATGAGCAGTTCTTC,CATSIRTGTGPYNEQFF
TRBV7-3,NA,NA,TRBJ1-1,TGTGCCAGCAGCCCTGAGGGGGGGGTGAACACTGAAGCTTTCTTT,CASSPEGGVNTEAFF
TRBV10-3,few,TRBD1,TRBJ1-1,TGTGCCATCAGGCAGGGGGCGAAGACTGAAGCTTTCTTT,CAIRQGAKTEAFF
TRBV30,once,NA,TRBJ2-1,TGTGCCTGGAGTGTTTTTGCGGGGTACAATGAGCAGTTCTTC,CAWSVFAGYNEQFF
TRBV5-1,once,NA,TRBJ1-2,TGCGCCAGCAGCCGGGAGGGGGAAAGATATGGCTACACCTTC,CASSREGERYGYTF
TRBV14,NA,TRBD2,TRBJ2-5,TGTGCCAGCAGCCGAGGACTAGCGGGAGGCGGGACCCAGTACTTC,CASSRGLAGGGTQYF
TRBV28,NA,NA,TRBJ1-5,TGTGCCAGCAGTTTTTCGCGACAGCCCCAGCATTTT,CASSFSRQPQHF
TRBV7-6,NA,NA,TRBJ2-1,TGTGCCAGCAGCTTAGGGGCCGGCCAAGAGCAGTTCTTC,CASSLGAGQEQFF
TRBV30,NA,NA,TRBJ2-3,TGTGCCTGGAGTGCAACAGGGTCCAGTGATGATACGCAGTATTTT,CAWSATGSSDDTQYF
TRBV27,NA,NA,TRBJ1-5,TGTGCCAGCCGAAACCCGACAGGATATAGCAATCAGCCCCAGCATTTT,CASRNPTGYSNQPQHF
TRBV25-1,NA,NA,TRBJ1-2,TGTGCCAGCAGTAGTCACAGGGTAGTGGATGGCTACACCTTC,CASSSHRVVDGYTF
TRBV7-2,NA,TRBD2,TRBJ2-5,TGTGCCAGCAGCTCTGGACTAGCGGGCCAACAAGAGACCCAGTACTTC,CASSSGLAGQQETQYF
TRBV28,NA,NA,TRBJ2-2,TGTGCCAGCAGTCCCAGAGCAGCGGTTTCGAACACCGGGGAGCTGTTTTTT,CASSPRAAVSNTGELFF
TRBV5-5,NA,TRBD1,TRBJ2-7,TGTGCCAGCAGCTTGGCCGGGACAGAAGATAGCGAGCAGTACTTC,CASSLAGTEDSEQYF
TRBV28,NA,TRBD1,TRBJ2-7,TGTGCCAGCAGTCCCGCTCTCTCGCCGATAGACAGGGTCACCTACGAGCAGTACTTC,CASSPALSPIDRVTYEQYF
TRBV11-2,few,TRBD1,TRBJ1-3,TGTGCCAGCAGCTTACGGCCCCCGGGACAGTTTGAACCGGGAAACACCATATATTTT,CASSLRPPGQFEPGNTIYF
TRBV6-6,NA,NA,TRBJ2-5,TGTGCCAGCAGTTACTCGAAGTCTATTCAGGGGGAGACCCAGTACTTC,CASSYSKSIQGETQYF
TRBV5-6,NA,NA,TRBJ1-1,TGTGCCAGCAGCTTGTTGGACGGGGCTGAAGCTTTCTTT,CASSLLDGAEAFF
TRBV28,few,TRBD1,TRBJ1-5,TGTGCAAGCCTTCGACAGGGGGCGGGTCAGCCCCAGCATTTT,CASLRQGAGQPQHF
TRBV28,once,NA,TRBJ1-3,TGTGCCAGCAGTTTCCGCAGCGTCGCTGGAAACACCATATATTTT,CASSFRSVAGNTIYF
TRBV28,NA,NA,TRBJ2-2,TGTGCCAGCAGTTATTCGGGATTTGCTAACACCGGGGAGCTGTTTTTT,CASSYSGFANTGELFF
TRBV29-1,NA,NA,TRBJ1-2,TGCAGCGTTGAAAAGAGGGACATTAGCTATGGCTACACCTTC,CSVEKRDISYGYTF
TRBV6-1,NA,NA,TRBJ1-4,TGTGCCAGCAGTGAAGGCGAAGAGAATGAAAAACTGTTTTTT,CASSEGEENEKLFF
TRBV27,once,NA,TRBJ2-1,TGTGCCAGCAGTTCGACGACTAGTTACAATGAGCAGTTCTTC,CASSSTTSYNEQFF
TRBV4-1,NA,NA,TRBJ1-1,TGCGCCAGCAGCCAACCTGTAGAGCGTACTGAAGCTTTCTTT,CASSQPVERTEAFF
TRBV18,once,NA,TRBJ1-2,TGTGCCAGCTCACCACGGGCGGGTGAGGGCTATGGCTACACCTTC,CASSPRAGEGYGYTF
TRBV19,NA,TRBD1,TRBJ2-7,TGTGCCAGGTCGACCGGGACAGGGGATTTTTTGGACTACGAGCAGTACTTC,CARSTGTGDFLDYEQYF
TRBV27,few,TRBD1,TRBJ2-7,TGTGCCAGCAGTTTTGGGACAGGGCCCTACGAGCAGTACTTC,CASSFGTGPYEQYF
TRBV9,NA,TRBD1,TRBJ1-2,TGTGCCAGCAGCGCAACAGGGGAGTATGGCTACACCTTC,CASSATGEYGYTF
TRBV6-5,few,TRBD1,TRBJ1-2,TGTGCCAGCGACAGGGACGGGTATGGCTACACCTTC,CASDRDGYGYTF
TRBV7-9,NA,TRBD1,TRBJ1-1,TGTTCCAGCAGCTTGCGCACGGGACAGAGGGTGTCTGAAGCTTTCTTT,CSSSLRTGQRVSEAFF
TRBV25-1,NA,TRBD1,TRBJ1-5,TGTGCCAGCAGTGACGGGACAGGCAGCAATCAGCCCCAGCATTTT,CASSDGTGSNQPQHF
TRBV5-4,NA,TRBD2,TRBJ2-3,TGTGCCAGCAGCCGGACTAGCGGGGGGCGTACCACAGATACGCAGTATTTT,CASSRTSGGRTTDTQYF
TRBV28,NA,TRBD2,TRBJ2-1,TGTGCCAGCAGGAGCGGGGGGGCCCCCAATGAGCAGTTCTTC,CASRSGGAPNEQFF
TRBV7-8,NA,TRBD1,TRBJ2-7,TGTGCCAGCAGCACGACCGGGACAGGAGCCTACGAGCAGTACTTC,CASSTTGTGAYEQYF
TRBV18,NA,TRBD1,TRBJ1-2,TGTGCCAGCTCACTACAGGGGGACTATGGCTACACCTTC,CASSLQGDYGYTF
TRBV19,NA,TRBD1,TRBJ1-2,TGTGCCAGTAGTACGGGACAGTTATATGGCTACACCTTC,CASSTGQLYGYTF
TRBV7-3,NA,NA,TRBJ2-1,TGTGCCAGCAGCTTAAGCTTCGGGGACAATGAGCAGTTCTTC,CASSLSFGDNEQFF
TRBV7-3,NA,NA,TRBJ2-6,TGTGCCAGCAGCGCAGGGATTGGGGCCAACGTCCTGACTTTC,CASSAGIGANVLTF